One sample yielded the 16 T cell receptor beta chains listed below, sequenced in a study of beta chain features in type 1 diabetes. TCRB transcripts that were expressed got sequenced, as all of the isolated RNA had been reverse transcribed. Only in-frame clones appear in the TCRdb table, and some are missing; sequencing was by immunoSEQ multiplex PCR. The sample comprises about 180,000 clones, around an eighth of which are singletons, and 0.5% to 0.75% rests with the top ten. The sequenced sample was central memory CD4+ T cells from blood. Receptor source: a woman younger than 35 in good health.

This clone was observed a handful of times. This chain connects TRBV28 to TRBJ2-7; no definite D call. The CDR3 is 14 residues long. The V gene lost 6 bases and the J gene lost 0 bases, with 12 bases spanning the gap. Per the germline V gene, CDR1 is MDHEN and CDR2 is SYDVKM. The CDR3 DNA reads TGTGCCAGCAGCCGTCGTCCAGGCTCCTACGAGCAGTACTTC. Protein sequence: CASSRRPGSYEQYF.

This clone was picked up many times. The chain links TRBV6-6 to TRBJ2-7; TRBD1 is a possible D gene (5 bases). Germline loops: CDR1 MNHNY, CDR2 SVGAGI (reference sequence). This CDR3 is 14 amino acids long. Trimming removed 6 bases at V and 2 bases at J, with 14 bases between. CDR3 amino acids: CASRGSRETYEQYF. The CDR3 bases are TGTGCCAGCAGGGGTTCCAGGGAAACCTACGAGCAGTACTTC.

This clone was seen only a few times. The chain recombines TRBV5-6 with TRBJ2-7; 7 bases match TRBD2. CDR3 length: 13 residues. The V and J ends lost 2 bases and 2 bases, in that order; junction bases with no gene match: 1. CDR1 and CDR2 (germline): SGHDT, YYEEEE. CDR3 bases: TGTGCCAGCAGCTTCGGACTAGCCTACGAGCAGTACTTC. Its translation is CASSFGLAYEQYF.

V usage is TRBV20-1 and J usage is TRBJ2-5; 7 positions agree with TRBD2. CDR3 length: 11 amino acids. Per the germline V gene, CDR1 is DFQATT and CDR2 is SNEGSKA (reference sequence). The V and J ends lost 6 bases and 5 bases, in that order; junction bases with no gene match: 3. The CDR3: CSAGEGETQYF. DNA of the CDR3: TGCAGTGCCGGGGAGGGGGAGACCCAGTACTTC.

Only a few counts were recorded for this clone. The chain uses TRBV5-6 and TRBJ2-7, with 13 bases fitting TRBD2. This CDR3 region has 16 residues. Trimming at V came to 2 bases and at J to 3 bases, leaving 5 bases not matched to a gene. CDR1 and CDR2 from the germline V gene are SGHDT and YYEEEE. In DNA, the CDR3 is TGTGCCAGCAGCTTAACCTGGACTAGCGGGAGCTACGAGCAGTACTTC. Amino acid sequence: CASSLTWTSGSYEQYF.

This chain uses TRBV5-4 with TRBJ2-3; TRBD2 agrees at 10 bases. The CDR3 has 14 residues. CDR1 SGHNT and CDR2 YYREEE come from the germline V gene (reference sequence). The V segment lost 1 base and the J segment 13 bases; nucleotides outside the gene matches: 9. The CDR3 DNA sequence: TGTGCCAGCAGCTTGACACAGCGGGAGGGCCCCGAGTATTTT. Amino acids: CASSLTQREGPEYF.

The V call is TRBV7-8, the J call TRBJ1-4, with 8 positions matching TRBD1. The CDR3 spans 17 residues. Germline CDR1 reads SGHVS; CDR2 reads FQNEAQ. V gave up 4 bases and J gave up 2 bases; unmatched junction bases: 9. The CDR3 region is CASSSGQGRATNEKLFF. CDR3 bases: TGTGCCAGCAGCTCTGGACAGGGAAGAGCGACTAATGAAAAACTGTTTTTT.

The genes are TRBV5-1 and TRBJ1-5; 7 nucleotides match TRBD1. This CDR3 is 16 amino acids long. After removal of 3 bases from V and 5 bases from J, the junction contained 11 bases not matched to a gene. Germline assignment: CDR1 SGHRS and CDR2 YFSETQ. The DNA of the CDR3 is TGCGCCAGCAGCTGGACCCGGACAGGAAAGGATCAGCCCCAGCATTTT. Translation gives CASSWTRTGKDQPQHF. Full variable domain (outside the CDR3, taken from reference TRBV5-1 and TRBJ1-5): KAGVTQTPRYLIKTRGQQVTLSCSPISGHRSVSWYQQTPGQGLQFLFEYFSETQRNKGNFPGRFSGRQFSNSRSEMNVSTLELGDSALYLCASSWTRTGKDQPQHFGDGTRLSIL.

The chain carries TRBV27 and TRBJ1-5, with a possible D match to TRBD1 (6 bases). The CDR3 is 16 amino acids. V dropped 3 bases and J dropped 1 base, with 13 bases sitting between them. Looked up from germline, CDR1 is MNHEY and CDR2 is SMNVEV (reference sequence). The CDR3 coding sequence is TGTGCCAGCAGTTTTAGGGGGAGACAGAGCAATCAGCCCCAGCATTTT. Protein product: CASSFRGRQSNQPQHF.

The gene calls are TRBV11-3 and TRBJ2-7; D perhaps matches TRBD2 (5 bases). V was clipped by 5 bases and J by 5 bases, with 13 bases between them. This CDR3 has 13 amino acids. Germline V lookup: CDR1 SGHNT, CDR2 YENEEA. Here the CDR3 DNA reads TGTGCCAGCAGCCGCGGGCCAGTACACGAGCAGTACTTC. It is translated as CASSRGPVHEQYF.

The chain uses TRBV2 and TRBJ1-2; 7 positions match TRBD1. V shed 6 bases and J 4 bases; nucleotides not matched to a gene: 8. The CDR3 covers 14 residues. CDR1 is SNHLY and CDR2 is FYNNEI in the germline V gene. The DNA for the CDR3 is TGTGCCAGCAGCAGTACAGGGGCCGCCTATGGCTACACCTTC. Translation gives CASSSTGAAYGYTF.

The chain uses TRBV6-6 and TRBJ2-1, with D perhaps matching TRBD2 (6 bases). The CDR3 runs to 16 residues. Trimming took 2 bases from V and 2 from J, leaving 13 bases between them. Germline values: CDR1 MNHNY, CDR2 SVGAGI (reference sequence). The CDR3 protein is CASSYGGKRAYNEQFF. The CDR3 coding sequence is TGTGCCAGCAGTTACGGAGGGAAAAGGGCCTACAATGAGCAGTTCTTC.

V is TRBV14 and J is TRBJ1-1; maybe TRBD1 (5 bases). The CDR3 is 16 amino acids. V lost 4 bases, J lost 0 bases, and 15 bases lay in between. CDR1 and CDR2 (germline): SGHDN, FVKESK. The CDR3 reads CASSPRHGGLNTEAFF. The CDR3, as DNA: TGTGCCAGCAGCCCGAGGCATGGGGGGTTGAACACTGAAGCTTTCTTT.

The chain uses TRBV5-1 and TRBJ1-1, with 8 nucleotides matching TRBD1. The V segment lost 1 base and the J segment 0 bases; nucleotides outside the gene matches: 5. The germline CDR1 and CDR2 sequences are SGHRS and YFSETQ. This CDR3 is 16 amino acids long. The CDR3, as DNA: TGCGCCAGCAGCTTGAAATGGGACAGGTTGAACACTGAAGCTTTCTTT. This codes for CASSLKWDRLNTEAFF.

This clone was recorded at least ten times. J is TRBJ2-1 and V is TRBV15; TRBD2 agrees at 10 bases. The germline V gene encodes CDR1 LNHNV and CDR2 YYDKDF (reference sequence). V was pared by 3 bases and J by 5 bases, with 13 bases of the junction left unmatched. The CDR3 spans 18 residues. The DNA for the CDR3 is TGTGCCACCAGCAGGAAAGGAGAGCGGGAGGGCCGGGACAATGAGCAGTTCTTC. Its protein is CATSRKGEREGRDNEQFF.

This clone was counted many times. The CDR3 DNA reads TGTGCCAGTAACCTTGGTGGGACAGCAGGTCAGCCCCAGCATTTT. This sequence encodes CASNLGGTAGQPQHF. This sequence joins TRBV19 and TRBJ1-5, with TRBD1 matching 7 bases. The CDR3 totals 15 residues. The ends lost 7 bases at V and 6 bases at J; junction bases unmatched: 12. Germline V gene sequence: CDR1 LNHDA, CDR2 SQIVND (reference sequence).